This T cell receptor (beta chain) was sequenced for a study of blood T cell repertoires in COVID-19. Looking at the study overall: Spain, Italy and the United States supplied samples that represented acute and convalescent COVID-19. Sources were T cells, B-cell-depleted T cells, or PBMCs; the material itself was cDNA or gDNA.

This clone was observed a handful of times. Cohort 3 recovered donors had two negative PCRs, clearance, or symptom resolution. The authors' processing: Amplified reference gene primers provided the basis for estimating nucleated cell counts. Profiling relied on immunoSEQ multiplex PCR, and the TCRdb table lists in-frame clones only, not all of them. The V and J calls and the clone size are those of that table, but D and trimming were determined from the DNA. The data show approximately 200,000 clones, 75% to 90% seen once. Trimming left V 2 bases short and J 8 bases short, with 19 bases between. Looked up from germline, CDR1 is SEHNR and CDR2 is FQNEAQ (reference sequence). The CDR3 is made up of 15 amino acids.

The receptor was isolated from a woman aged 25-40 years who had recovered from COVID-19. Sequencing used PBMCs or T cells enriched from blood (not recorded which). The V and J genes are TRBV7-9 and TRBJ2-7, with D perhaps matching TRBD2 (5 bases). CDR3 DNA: TGTGCCAGCAGCTTAACGGAGGTGGCAGTCGGCAAGCAGTACTTC. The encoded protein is CASSLTEVAVGKQYF.